The TCR beta chain under discussion was sequenced for a study of a mutant IDH1 vaccine in newly diagnosed glioma. V was trimmed by 0 bases and J by 2 bases, leaving 12 bases between them. Germline CDR1 and CDR2: SGDLS and YYNGEE. The CDR3 is made up of 15 amino acids. Clones were sequenced by immunoSEQ multiplex PCR, and TCRdb holds only the in-frame ones, with some missing. The sample includes around 31,000 clones, about 80% of them seen just once. The time point here: week 35, safety follow-up. Every vaccination contained 300 ug of the mutant IDH1 20-mer peptide and was paired with topical imiquimod. Donor tumors were new WHO grade 3 or 4 IDH1-mutant, ATRX-lost astrocytomas. In this sample, this clone turned up a few times. Its target is unknown. Study conclusions and caveats: Vaccine-induced responses were seen in less than 95% of patients, spanning several MHC alleles.

The clonotype was recovered from a man aged 30-40 years with glioma. The chain employs TRBV9 and TRBJ2-7, with D maybe TRBD1 (5 bases). The specimen comprised PBMCs, sampled from a glioma patient whose treatment included an IDH1 peptide vaccine. CDR3 sequence: CASSVDLGRTYEQYF. The CDR3 region has the DNA TGTGCCAGCAGCGTAGACCTGGGGCGCACCTACGAGCAGTACTTC.